A selection of T cell receptor beta chains follows, all from one sample in a study of blood T cell repertoires in COVID-19. Clones were read by immunoSEQ multiplex PCR, and TCRdb kept only the in-frame ones, dropping some. The table lists around 63,000 clones, around 87% of them singletons. Sequencing was performed on peripheral blood. These receptors all come from a man in his sixties with acute or convalescent COVID-19. Both conserved end residues are part of each CDR3. A D gene is named only where the DNA matches it firmly. Some rows have no size entry. The others give once, few or many, or a class for an expanded clone.

clone size	J gene	V gene	D gene	CDR3 protein	CDR3 DNA
NA	TRBJ2-7	TRBV10-3	TRBD1	CAISLGQGASYEQYF	TGTGCCATCAGTCTAGGACAGGGGGCATCCTACGAGCAGTACTTC
NA	TRBJ1-1	TRBV6-5	TRBD1	CASSLGQHTEAFF	TGTGCCAGCAGCCTGGGACAGCACACTGAAGCTTTCTTT
NA	TRBJ1-5	TRBV15	NA	CATSEGFSNQPQHF	TGTGCCACCAGCGAGGGCTTTAGCAATCAGCCCCAGCATTTT
NA	TRBJ2-3	TRBV6-2/TRBV6-3	NA	CASSYRVQGSTDTQYF	TGTGCCAGCAGTTACCGGGTGCAGGGAAGCACAGATACGCAGTATTTT
once	TRBJ2-3	TRBV20-1	NA	CSASFEGRQEYF	TGCAGTGCTAGTTTTGAGGGGAGACAGGAGTATTTT
NA	TRBJ1-1	TRBV5-1	NA	CASREQDNTEAFF	TGCGCCAGCCGCGAACAGGATAACACTGAAGCTTTCTTT
NA	TRBJ2-7	TRBV28	NA	CASSGGTVNYEQYF	TGTGCCAGCAGTGGGGGGACGGTTAACTACGAGCAGTACTTC
NA	TRBJ1-1	TRBV19	NA	CASSISRATEAFF	TGTGCCAGTAGTATAAGCAGGGCCACTGAAGCTTTCTTT
NA	TRBJ1-3	TRBV3-1/TRBV3-2	TRBD1	CASSQDLGQGYAGNTIYF	TGTGCCAGCAGCCAAGATCTGGGACAGGGGTATGCTGGAAACACCATATATTTT
NA	TRBJ1-1	TRBV29-1	NA	CSAAVGEAEAFF	TGCAGCGCGGCCGTGGGGGAGGCTGAAGCTTTCTTT
NA	TRBJ2-1	TRBV30	NA	CAWSGGPELWNEQFF	TGTGCCTGGAGTGGGGGGCCGGAGTTGTGGAATGAGCAGTTCTTC
NA	TRBJ2-5	TRBV19	NA	CASSTQDYQETQYF	TGTGCCAGTAGTACTCAGGACTACCAAGAGACCCAGTACTTC
NA	TRBJ1-3	TRBV19	TRBD1	CASSTTNRDRFSGNTIYF	TGTGCCAGTAGTACGACGAACCGGGACAGGTTCTCTGGAAACACCATATATTTT
few	TRBJ1-5	TRBV5-8	TRBD1	CASSLEGGTLQPQHF	TGTGCCAGCAGCTTGGAAGGGGGCACTCTTCAGCCCCAGCATTTT
NA	TRBJ1-6	TRBV10-3	NA	CAISEGDTSSPLHF	TGTGCCATCAGTGAAGGAGATACTAGTTCACCCCTCCACTTT
once	TRBJ2-3	TRBV4-1	TRBD2	CASSQERGSGGSRTDTQYF	TGCGCCAGCAGCCAAGAAAGAGGTAGCGGGGGGTCCCGCACAGATACGCAGTATTTT
once	TRBJ2-1	TRBV4-2	TRBD2	CASSLTLAGAYNEQFF	TGTGCCAGCAGCCTAACCTTAGCGGGGGCTTACAATGAGCAGTTCTTC
NA	TRBJ2-1	TRBV18	NA	CASSPIGGRAYNEQFF	TGTGCCAGCTCACCAATAGGGGGTAGGGCCTACAATGAGCAGTTCTTC
NA	TRBJ1-6	TRBV5-1	NA	CASSPSGIYYNSPLHF	TGCGCCAGCAGCCCCTCGGGAATCTACTATAATTCACCCCTCCACTTT
NA	TRBJ1-2	TRBV18	TRBD1	CASSADRGYGYTF	TGTGCCAGCTCAGCGGACAGGGGCTATGGCTACACCTTC
NA	TRBJ1-5	TRBV30	NA	CAWSGPGTGGNQPQHF	TGTGCCTGGAGCGGACCGGGAACTGGCGGCAATCAGCCCCAGCATTTT
NA	TRBJ2-2	TRBV29-1	NA	CSVEDRGNTGELFF	TGCAGCGTTGAAGATCGAGGGAACACCGGGGAGCTGTTTTTT
NA	TRBJ1-1	TRBV27	TRBD1	CASSTTGDSEAFF	TGTGCCAGCAGCACTACCGGGGACAGTGAAGCTTTCTTT
NA	TRBJ1-5	TRBV18	NA	CASSRTTERPQHF	TGTGCCAGCTCACGGACGACAGAGCGTCCCCAGCATTTT
NA	TRBJ2-3	TRBV7-2	NA	CASSFRGGTTDTQYF	TGTGCCAGCAGCTTCAGAGGAGGAACCACAGATACGCAGTATTTT
NA	TRBJ1-1	TRBV30	TRBD1	CAWNPGGNTEAFF	TGTGCCTGGAACCCAGGGGGAAACACTGAAGCTTTCTTT
once	TRBJ1-2	TRBV5-1	NA	CASSLEDSWGYTF	TGCGCCAGCAGCTTAGAGGACTCCTGGGGTTACACCTTC
NA	TRBJ2-5	TRBV9	TRBD1	CASTRDRAQETQYF	TGTGCCTCCACTAGGGACAGGGCCCAAGAGACCCAGTACTTC
NA	TRBJ2-7	TRBV18	NA	CASSPTGGAYEQYF	TGTGCCAGCTCACCAACCGGGGGAGCCTACGAGCAGTACTTC
NA	TRBJ1-5	TRBV19	TRBD1	CASSVGQGGNQPQHF	TGTGCCAGTAGTGTCGGACAGGGTGGCAATCAGCCCCAGCATTTT
NA	TRBJ1-1	TRBV5-5	NA	CASSLLSGAGTEAFF	TGTGCCAGCAGCTTGTTGTCAGGGGCGGGCACTGAAGCTTTCTTT
NA	TRBJ2-1	TRBV4-2	TRBD2	CASSQVLSGSSYNEQFF	TGTGCCAGCAGCCAAGTCCTTAGCGGGAGCTCCTACAATGAGCAGTTCTTC
few	TRBJ1-5	TRBV6-5	TRBD1	CASRAGTGANQPQHF	TGTGCCAGCAGGGCGGGGACAGGGGCAAATCAGCCCCAGCATTTT
NA	TRBJ1-2	TRBV30	NA	CAWRLTGNGYTF	TGTGCCTGGAGGCTTACAGGGAATGGCTACACCTTC
once	TRBJ2-7	TRBV6-1	NA	CASSEDSSSYEQYF	TGTGCCAGCAGTGAGGACAGCTCCTCCTACGAGCAGTACTTC
NA	TRBJ1-2	TRBV4-1	NA	CASSQGQAPGYGYTF	TGCGCCAGCAGCCAAGGACAGGCCCCAGGCTATGGCTACACCTTC
NA	TRBJ2-5	TRBV24-1	TRBD1	CATSDFTGGQETQYF	TGTGCCACCAGTGATTTCACAGGGGGTCAAGAGACCCAGTACTTC
NA	TRBJ1-1	TRBV19	NA	CASNGHTQAFF	TGTGCCAGTAATGGACACACTCAAGCTTTCTTT
NA	TRBJ2-3	TRBV7-2	TRBD2	CASSLGLAHTDTQYF	TGTGCCAGCAGCTTAGGACTAGCGCACACAGATACGCAGTATTTT
NA	TRBJ2-5	TRBV9	TRBD2	CASSPWGGRQETQYF	TGTGCCAGCAGCCCGTGGGGGGGACGGCAAGAGACCCAGTACTTC
few	TRBJ1-6	TRBV3-1/TRBV3-2	NA	CASSFPDSPLHF	TGTGCCAGCAGCTTCCCGGATTCACCCCTCCACTTT
NA	TRBJ2-1	TRBV4-3	TRBD2	CASSQKGGYNEQFF	TGCGCCAGCAGCCAAAAGGGAGGGTACAATGAGCAGTTCTTC
NA	TRBJ1-2	TRBV6-5	TRBD1	CASSFRGTGIGGYTF	TGTGCCAGCAGTTTCCGAGGGACAGGGATTGGTGGCTACACCTTC
NA	TRBJ1-3	TRBV6-5	NA	CASSYLTGSGNTIYF	TGTGCCAGCAGTTACTTAACGGGCTCTGGAAACACCATATATTTT
once	TRBJ2-1	TRBV5-3	TRBD2	CARRRERGKGEQFF	TGTGCCAGAAGGAGGGAGCGGGGGAAGGGTGAGCAGTTCTTC
NA	TRBJ2-2	TRBV2	TRBD2	CASSRGGNTGELFF	TGTGCCAGCTCACGGGGGGGGAACACCGGGGAGCTGTTTTTT
few	TRBJ1-5	TRBV6-5	TRBD1	CASSYSGGGSQPQHF	TGTGCCAGCAGTTACTCAGGAGGGGGCAGTCAGCCCCAGCATTTT
NA	TRBJ2-7	TRBV15	TRBD2	CATSRGPAGGHYEQYF	TGTGCCACCAGCAGAGGTCCAGCGGGGGGCCACTACGAGCAGTACTTC
medium-sized	TRBJ2-7	TRBV19	NA	CASSARRDYLYEQYF	TGTGCCAGTAGTGCGAGGAGGGATTACCTCTACGAGCAGTACTTC
NA	TRBJ1-2	TRBV28	TRBD1	CASSPGGVLGYTF	TGTGCCAGCAGTCCAGGGGGCGTACTTGGCTACACCTTC
NA	TRBJ2-4	TRBV11-2	NA	CASSSAYSAKNIQYF	TGTGCCAGCAGCTCCGCGTATTCAGCCAAAAACATTCAGTACTTC
NA	TRBJ2-5	TRBV2	NA	CASRVERTQETQYF	TGTGCCAGCAGGGTCGAGCGGACCCAAGAGACCCAGTACTTC
NA	TRBJ1-3	TRBV11-2	NA	CASASRGSGNTIYF	TGTGCCAGCGCCAGCAGGGGCTCTGGAAACACCATATATTTT
NA	TRBJ1-2	TRBV5-8	NA	CASSLVDRILYGYTF	TGTGCCAGCAGCTTGGTAGACAGAATCCTCTATGGCTACACCTTC
NA	TRBJ1-1	TRBV19	NA	CASSISGNTEAFF	TGTGCCAGTAGTATATCGGGTAACACTGAAGCTTTCTTT
NA	TRBJ1-6	TRBV27	TRBD1	CASSRDRGGNSPLHF	TGTGCCAGCAGCCGGGACAGGGGAGGTAATTCACCCCTCCACTTT
NA	TRBJ2-5	TRBV4-1	NA	CASSQGRGRPETQYF	TGCGCCAGCAGCCAAGGGCGGGGGCGCCCAGAGACCCAGTACTTC
once	TRBJ2-1	TRBV30	TRBD2	CAWSGSGTSPRIYNEQFF	TGTGCCTGGAGTGGGTCCGGGACTAGTCCTAGAATCTACAATGAGCAGTTCTTC
once	TRBJ1-2	TRBV4-2	TRBD1	CASSQALSGTGTTYGYTF	TGTGCCAGCAGCCAAGCATTGTCCGGGACAGGGACCACCTATGGCTACACCTTC
NA	TRBJ1-1	TRBV27	NA	CASSLVLAGKDTEAFF	TGTGCCAGCAGTTTAGTCCTCGCGGGGAAGGACACTGAAGCTTTCTTT